This T cell receptor beta chain appears in the sequencing data of a study of blood T cell repertoires in COVID-19. Profiling relied on immunoSEQ multiplex PCR, and the TCRdb table lists in-frame clones only, not all of them. The sample contains fewer than 300,000 clones, 82% of which appear only once. The CDR3 spans 14 residues. Trimming removed 2 bases from V and 4 bases from J, with 12 bases in between. Per the germline V gene, CDR1 is MNHNY and CDR2 is SVGAGI (reference sequence). The sequence came from a woman under 30 with acute or convalescent COVID-19. J is TRBJ2-7 and V is TRBV6-6; TRBD2 might be the D (5 bases). Sequencing was performed on peripheral blood. CDR3 coding DNA: TGTGCCAGCAGTTACGTGGCATCGGGATACGAGCAGTACTTC. It codes for CASSYVASGYEQYF.